This TCR beta chain was recorded in a study of cytomegalovirus exposure and HLA in healthy donors. Whole-study results and caveats: In all likelihood, a cluster of highly shared sequence variants was a sequencing artifact.

In the case of this clone: Its target is not known.

Primers included in the PCR were 60 Vbeta and 13 Jbeta primers. Generated by immunoSEQ multiplex PCR, the TCRdb table keeps only in-frame clones and is missing some. This sample yields roughly 180,000 clones, of which roughly 87% are seen a single time; 1.5% to 1.9% belongs to the top ten. At sampling all donors were nominally healthy, likely with unrecorded immune exposures. The CDR3 contains 15 residues. Germline CDR1 MNHEY, CDR2 SMNVEV (reference sequence). V lost 1 base to trimming and J lost 2 bases; unmatched junction nucleotides: 5. The sequenced sample was PBMCs. This TCR was sampled from a man aged 40-49 years in good health and CMV-seronegative. This chain uses TRBV27 with TRBJ2-7, with TRBD2 matching over 7 bases. The CDR3 nucleotides are TGTGCCAGCAGTTTATACCCCGGACTAGCCTACGAGCAGTACTTC. Encoded protein: CASSLYPGLAYEQYF.